This passage covers 16 T cell receptor beta chains from one sample sequenced in a study of cytomegalovirus exposure and HLA in healthy donors. Researchers ran the PCR with 60 Vbeta and 13 Jbeta primers. Repertoires were generated with immunoSEQ multiplex PCR, while TCRdb's copy carries only in-frame clones and drops some. The data show over 150,000 clones, with roughly 78% seen just once and 1% held by the top ten. Sequencing input: PBMCs. The receptor source for this set is a woman in her forties or fifties in good health and CMV-seropositive.

The V call is TRBV28, the J call TRBJ2-3; no reliable D call. The germline CDR1 and CDR2 sequences are MDHEN and SYDVKM. Trimming stripped 3 bases from V and 1 base from J, with 8 bases between. There are 14 residues in the CDR3. Here the CDR3 reads CASSFVAGTDTQYF. In nucleotides, the CDR3 is TGTGCCAGCAGTTTTGTAGCCGGCACAGATACGCAGTATTTT.

A word on this clone: At one of its ends the junction is not consistent with the germline gene, which may arise from a read error. This chain's CDR3 is CSSSLPPTGGRDDGYTF. In DNA form, the CDR3 reads TGTTCCAGCAGCTTACCGCCGACAGGGGGGAGGGACGATGGCTACACCTTC. V and J are TRBV7-9 and TRBJ1-2, with 9 bases aligning to TRBD1. Germline lookup yields CDR1 SEHNR and CDR2 FQNEAQ (reference sequence). The CDR3 length is 17 residues.

This clone was detected once. The chain uses TRBV28 and TRBJ2-7; D is unresolved. This CDR3 is 12 amino acids long. Germline assignment: CDR1 MDHEN and CDR2 SYDVKM. V was trimmed by 6 bases and J by 2 bases, leaving 8 bases between them. This chain's CDR3 is CASSPTPYEQYF. The CDR3 DNA reads TGTGCCAGCAGCCCGACTCCCTACGAGCAGTACTTC.

The V call is TRBV5-4, the J call TRBJ1-3, with D possibly being TRBD1 (6 bases). V shed 4 bases and J shed 0 bases, with 11 bases lying between them. Germline assignment: CDR1 SGHNT and CDR2 YYREEE (reference sequence). The CDR3 has 15 residues. The CDR3, as DNA: TGTGCCAGCAGCGTGGACAGCCTCTCTGGAAACACCATATATTTT. It codes for CASSVDSLSGNTIYF.

This clone was seen a handful of times. The chain links TRBV29-1 to TRBJ2-7, with D possibly being TRBD2 (5 bases). The CDR3 sequence is 14 residues long. Germline V gene sequence: CDR1 SQVTM, CDR2 ANQGSEA. V was clipped by 4 bases and J by 2 bases, with 15 bases between them. The CDR3: CSVVLSGKPYEQYF. The CDR3 coding sequence is TGCAGCGTTGTACTCTCCGGGAAGCCCTACGAGCAGTACTTC.

V is TRBV7-2 and J is TRBJ2-7, with D unclear. The CDR3 extends over 13 amino acids. Deletions cut 5 bases from V and 0 bases from J, with 8 bases between. The V gene's germline CDR1 is SGHTA and CDR2 FQGNSA. CDR3 sequence: CASSARSSYEQYF. CDR3 sequence (DNA): TGTGCCAGCAGCGCCCGGAGCTCCTACGAGCAGTACTTC.

V gene TRBV7-2 combines with J gene TRBJ2-1; 14 bases agree with TRBD2. Germline CDR1 SGHTA, CDR2 FQGNSA. V shed 4 bases and J 6 bases; nucleotides not matched to a gene: 5. This CDR3 is built from 16 residues. The CDR3 spells CASSSPGLAGGNEQFF. Here the CDR3 DNA reads TGTGCCAGCAGCTCACCTGGACTAGCGGGGGGCAATGAGCAGTTCTTC.

The chain has TRBV5-1 and TRBJ2-3, with D possibly matching TRBD2 (6 bases). The CDR3 consists of 13 residues. CDR1 SGHRS and CDR2 YFSETQ come from the germline V gene. With 5 bases removed from V and 0 bases from J, the gap between germline ends came to 7 bases. The CDR3 DNA is TGCGCCAGCAGGGAGGGTAGCACAGATACGCAGTATTTT. Protein sequence: CASREGSTDTQYF.

The chain joins TRBV7-2 to TRBJ2-5, with D possibly being TRBD1 (6 bases). V was trimmed by 6 bases and J by 0 bases, leaving 11 bases between them. Per the germline V gene, CDR1 is SGHTA and CDR2 is FQGNSA. The length of the CDR3 is 14 residues. CDR3: CASSLDRYQETQYF. The CDR3 DNA reads as TGTGCCAGCAGTCTCGACAGGTACCAAGAGACCCAGTACTTC.

The V gene is TRBV18, the J gene TRBJ1-6, with 7 bases identical to TRBD1. Germline V CDR1 and CDR2: KGHSH, LQKENI. V was clipped by 4 bases and J by 9 bases; unmatched bases: 9. This CDR3 is built from 15 residues. The CDR3 DNA follows: TGTGCCAGCTCACTAGAGGGACAGTGGTTTTCACCCCTCCACTTT. Translating it yields CASSLEGQWFSPLHF. Full variable domain (outside the CDR3, taken from reference TRBV18 and TRBJ1-6): NAGVMQNPRHLVRRRGQEARLRCSPMKGHSHVYWYRQLPEEGLKFMVYLQKENIIDESGMPKERFSAEFPKEGPSILRIQQVVRGDSAAYFCASSLEGQWFSPLHFGNGTRLTVT.

In this sample, this clone turned up once. The chain uses TRBV15 and TRBJ2-6; 7 bases agree with TRBD2. The trim removed 5 bases at V and 2 bases at J, leaving 3 bases unmatched. This CDR3 contains 15 residues. Germline V lookup: CDR1 LNHNV, CDR2 YYDKDF (reference sequence). The CDR3, as DNA: TGTGCCACCAGCGGGGACTACCCTGGGGCCAACGTCCTGACTTTC. Translated, it gives CATSGDYPGANVLTF.

The genes are TRBV19 and TRBJ2-7; possibly TRBD1 for D (6 bases). The CDR3 totals 14 residues. CDR1 and CDR2 (germline): LNHDA, SQIVND (reference sequence). V shed 9 bases and J shed 0 bases, with 15 bases lying between them. DNA of the CDR3: TGTGCCAGCGCACCGGGACAACACTCCTACGAGCAGTACTTC. Translation: CASAPGQHSYEQYF.

The V and J genes are TRBV29-1 and TRBJ2-2; the match to TRBD1 covers 7 bases. The J segment lost 6 bases and the V segment lost 4 bases, leaving 5 bases of the junction unmatched. The CDR3 has 13 amino acids. Germline V gene sequence: CDR1 SQVTM, CDR2 ANQGSEA. The CDR3 sequence is CSVGQGWAGELFF. The CDR3, as DNA: TGCAGCGTTGGACAGGGTTGGGCCGGGGAGCTGTTTTTT.

The rearrangement links TRBV4-3 to TRBJ1-5; D unclear. CDR1 LGHNA and CDR2 YSLEER come from the germline V gene. Deletions cut 1 base from V and 5 bases from J, with 9 bases between. CDR3 length: 14 amino acids. The CDR3 region is CASSQGHSDQPQHF. CDR3 DNA sequence: TGCGCCAGCAGCCAAGGTCACTCGGATCAGCCCCAGCATTTT.

This chain's CDR3 is CASSLGGFGTAYNEQFF. DNA of the CDR3: TGTGCCAGCAGTTTAGGGGGTTTTGGGACAGCATACAATGAGCAGTTCTTC. This rearrangement joins TRBV28 to TRBJ2-1, with 7 bases fitting TRBD1. The junction had 11 bases not matched to a gene; V was cut back by 2 bases and J by 4 bases. In germline, CDR1 is MDHEN, CDR2 SYDVKM. The CDR3 has 17 residues.

The rearrangement uses TRBV7-2 and TRBJ2-3, with TRBD2 matching 12 bases. This CDR3 region has 15 residues. CDR1 SGHTA and CDR2 FQGNSA come from the germline V gene. Trimming removed 5 bases from V and 7 bases from J; junction bases left unmatched: 7. CDR3 nucleotides: TGTGCCAGCAGCCCCAGACTAGCGGGAGCGTATACGCAGTATTTT. Its protein is CASSPRLAGAYTQYF.